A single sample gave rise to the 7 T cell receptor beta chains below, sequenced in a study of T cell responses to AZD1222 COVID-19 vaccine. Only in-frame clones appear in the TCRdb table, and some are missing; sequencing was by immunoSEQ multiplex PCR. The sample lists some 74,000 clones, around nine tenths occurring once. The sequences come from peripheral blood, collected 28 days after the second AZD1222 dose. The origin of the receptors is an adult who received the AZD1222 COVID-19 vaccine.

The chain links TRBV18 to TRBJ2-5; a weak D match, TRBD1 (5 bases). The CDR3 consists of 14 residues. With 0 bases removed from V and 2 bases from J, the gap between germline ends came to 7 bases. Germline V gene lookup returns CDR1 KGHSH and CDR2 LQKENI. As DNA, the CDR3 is TGTGCCAGCTCACCACCGGGGCAGCAAGAGACCCAGTACTTC. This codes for CASSPPGQQETQYF.

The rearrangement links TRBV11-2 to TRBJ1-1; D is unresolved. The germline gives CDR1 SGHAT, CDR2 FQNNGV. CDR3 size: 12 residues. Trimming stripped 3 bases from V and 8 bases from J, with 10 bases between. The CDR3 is CASSLFPTEAFF. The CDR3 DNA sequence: TGTGCCAGCAGCTTGTTCCCGACCGAAGCTTTCTTT.

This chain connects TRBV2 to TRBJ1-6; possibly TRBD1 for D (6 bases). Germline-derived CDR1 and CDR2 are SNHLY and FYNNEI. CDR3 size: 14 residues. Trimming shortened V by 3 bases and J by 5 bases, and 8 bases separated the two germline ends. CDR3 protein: CASSDTGNNSPLHF. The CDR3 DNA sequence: TGTGCCAGCAGTGATACAGGGAATAATTCACCCCTCCACTTT.

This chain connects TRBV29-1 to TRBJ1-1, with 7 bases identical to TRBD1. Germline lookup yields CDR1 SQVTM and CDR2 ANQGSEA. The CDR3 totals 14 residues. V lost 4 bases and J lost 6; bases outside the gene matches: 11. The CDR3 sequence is CSVVGQGVRAEAFF. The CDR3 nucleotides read TGCAGCGTTGTGGGGCAGGGGGTCAGGGCTGAAGCTTTCTTT.

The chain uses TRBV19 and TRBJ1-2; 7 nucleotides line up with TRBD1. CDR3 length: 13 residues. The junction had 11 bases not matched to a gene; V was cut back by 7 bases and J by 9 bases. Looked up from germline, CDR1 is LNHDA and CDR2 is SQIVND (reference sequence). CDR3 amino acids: CASTTQGGRSYTF. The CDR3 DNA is TGTGCCAGTACCACCCAGGGGGGACGTAGCTACACCTTC.

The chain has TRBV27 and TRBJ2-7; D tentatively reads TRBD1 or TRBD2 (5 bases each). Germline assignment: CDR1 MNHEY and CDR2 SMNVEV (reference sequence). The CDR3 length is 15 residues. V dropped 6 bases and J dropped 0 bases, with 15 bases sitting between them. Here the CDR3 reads CASRWDLRSSYEQYF. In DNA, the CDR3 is TGTGCCAGCAGATGGGACCTCAGGAGCTCCTACGAGCAGTACTTC.

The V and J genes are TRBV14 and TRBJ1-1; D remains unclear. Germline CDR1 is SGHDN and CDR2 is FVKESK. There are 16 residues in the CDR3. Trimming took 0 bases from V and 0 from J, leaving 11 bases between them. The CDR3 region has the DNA TGTGCCAGCAGCCAAGATTTCGGGCAGATGAACACTGAAGCTTTCTTT. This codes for CASSQDFGQMNTEAFF.